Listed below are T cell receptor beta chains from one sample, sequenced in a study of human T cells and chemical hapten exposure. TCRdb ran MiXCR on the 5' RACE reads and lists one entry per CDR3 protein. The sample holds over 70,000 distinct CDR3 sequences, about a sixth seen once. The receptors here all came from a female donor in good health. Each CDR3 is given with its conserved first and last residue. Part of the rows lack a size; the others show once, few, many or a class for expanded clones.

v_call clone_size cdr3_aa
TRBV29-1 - CSVEGAGETQYF
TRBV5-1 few CASSPGRYYGYTF
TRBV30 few CAWRTNNYGYTF
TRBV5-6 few CASSSAGEQYNQPQHF
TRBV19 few CASSLYPAGASYNEQFF
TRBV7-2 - CASSFQFGAGNTIYF
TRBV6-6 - CASSYFAGGTDTQYF
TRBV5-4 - CASSLGRASTDTQYF
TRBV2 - CASSPRGTGNTIYF
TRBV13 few CASSAGGSAFF
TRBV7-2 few CASSSNRGKETQYF
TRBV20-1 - CSARTDTEAFF
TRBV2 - CASSGLPNTEAFF
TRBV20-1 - CSATPPGQPQHF
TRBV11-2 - CASSPRRGGGAEEQYF
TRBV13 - CASSLLPGLLFF
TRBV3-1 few CASSQAGFGETQYF
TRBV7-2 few CASSLAGNNEQFF
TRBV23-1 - CASSQSRGRCRGSYEQYF
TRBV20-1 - CSASQGGVSTEAFF
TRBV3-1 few CASSPMGAYEQYF
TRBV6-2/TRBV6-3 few CASNADRGKAFF
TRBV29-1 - CSVETMEKLFF
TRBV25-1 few CASSEWKLAGGYEQYF
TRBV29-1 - CSLGQGEDYGYTF
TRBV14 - CASSQDWGTETQYF
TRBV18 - CASSPETWRDSSRLTF
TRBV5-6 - CASSMGQGDTEAFF
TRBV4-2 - CASSRDSSDPYEQYF
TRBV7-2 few CASSLETVSYEQYF
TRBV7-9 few CASSLPLPGTGTRGYGYTF
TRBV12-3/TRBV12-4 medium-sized CASRWRLGTDTQYF
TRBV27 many CASSLIAKGDTQYF
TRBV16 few CASSQSGGREKLFF
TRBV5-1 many CASSRDSYEQYF
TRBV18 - CASSPQREEPQHF
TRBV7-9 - CASSLEGRMYGYTF
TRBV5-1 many CASSPDIMNTEAFF
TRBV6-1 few CASSQGLAEETQYF
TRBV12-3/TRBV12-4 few CASSQQDQVVGYTF
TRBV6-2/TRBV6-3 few CASSIQGGSYGYTF
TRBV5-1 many CASSLTGRDGYTF
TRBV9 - CASRDRGHNSPLHF